This T cell receptor (beta chain) was documented in a study of T-cell reconstitution after alpha-beta-depleted transplantation in children. Preparing the TCRbeta library involved the use of unique molecular identifiers. TCRdb reanalysed the PCR reads using MiXCR and keeps one entry per CDR3 protein. Of some 600,000 distinct CDR3 sequences detected, 13% appear once; the ten largest clones hold about 2.2%. A note on this clonotype: Compared with germline, one end of the junction differs, possibly owing to a read error.

Germline CDR1 reads SGHTA; CDR2 reads FQGNSA. This CDR3 is 16 amino acids long. The specimen comprised PBMCs, mostly from graft donor cells, sampled 360 days after TCRalphabeta/CD19-depleted stem cell transplant. The chain carries TRBV7-2 and TRBJ2-3, with D hard to call. The source is a male patient under 18 who had a stem cell transplant for acute myeloid leukemia, so the T cells may come from the graft donor. The CDR3 sequence: CGSSLGLSTGTDTQYF. The CDR3 nucleotides are TGTGGCAGCAGCTTAGGCCTATCGACGGGCACAGATACGCAGTATTTT.